Below are 18 T cell receptor beta chains sequenced from a single sample in a study of identical twins (dated by TCRdb to the mid-2010s). Receptor libraries were prepared by 5' RACE. TCRdb shows the sequencer as Illumina HiSeq 2000. The public reads were reprocessed in TCRdb via fastp at Q25 and MiXCR, keeping in-frame beta chains. A single entry per CDR3 protein holds the most common genes and DNA from its merged rows. A total of fewer than 550,000 distinct CDR3 sequences appear in this sample, around 15% of them only once. Of the sample, less than 0.5% is held by the ten largest clones. This sample also belongs to another study, concerning yellow fever vaccine responses in identical twins.

Sequenced material: CD4+ T cells sorted from blood. These receptors were collected from a woman aged 18-30 years in good health.

There are many counts of this clonotype. V gene TRBV9 combines with J gene TRBJ1-1; D unclear. This CDR3 is 14 amino acids long. Trimming left V 6 bases short and J 1 base short, with 13 bases between. Germline CDR1 reads SGDLS; CDR2 reads YYNGEE. CDR3 protein: CASKAGLGNTEAFF. CDR3 DNA: TGTGCCAGCAAGGCGGGTCTGGGGAACACTGAAGCTTTCTTT.

This clonotype was seen a handful of times. A read error may produce the germline difference seen at one junction end. V usage is TRBV7-9 and J usage is TRBJ2-7; tentatively, D is TRBD2 (6 bases). The CDR3 sequence is 14 residues long. Germline V gene sequence: CDR1 SEHNR, CDR2 FQNEAQ (reference sequence). In nucleotides, the CDR3 is TGTGTCAGCAGCTTTTCATCGGGGGCCTACGAGCAGTACTTC. This sequence encodes CVSSFSSGAYEQYF.

There are a few counts of this clonotype. The gene calls are TRBV12-3 or TRBV12-4 and TRBJ2-3, with 7 bases aligning to TRBD2. V lost 6 bases and J lost 0; bases outside the gene matches: 12. The CDR3 contains 17 residues. This chain's CDR3 is CASSLPGSGPSTDTQYF. The CDR3 DNA is TGTGCCAGCAGCCTCCCGGGTAGCGGGCCTAGCACAGATACGCAGTATTTT.

This clonotype has ten or more counts. The chain uses TRBV10-3 and TRBJ2-5; 9 bases fit TRBD2. Trimming at V came to 5 bases and at J to 5 bases, leaving 9 bases not matched to a gene. The CDR3 loop spans 15 amino acids. In germline, CDR1 is ENHRY, CDR2 SYGVKD. DNA for the CDR3: TGTGCCATCAGTTTCTTTAGCGGGGGAGCTGAGACCCAGTACTTC. It encodes CAISFFSGGAETQYF.

This clonotype was observed once. The rearrangement joins TRBV7-6 to TRBJ2-5, with 7 bases identical to TRBD2. This CDR3 region has 15 residues. V lost 5 bases to trimming and J lost 4 bases; unmatched junction nucleotides: 10. Germline CDR1 reads SGHVS; CDR2 reads FNYEAQ. Here the CDR3 reads CASSPPGLGRETQYF. The DNA for the CDR3 is TGTGCCAGCAGCCCTCCCGGACTAGGACGAGAGACCCAGTACTTC. The variable domain in full, completed from reference TRBV7-6 and TRBJ2-5, reads GAGVSQSPRYKVTKRGQDVALRCDPISGHVSLYWYRQALGQGPEFLTYFNYEAQQDKSGLPNDRFSAERPEGSISTLTIQRTEQRDSAMYRCASSPPGLGRETQYFGPGTRLLVL.

This clonotype was detected a few times. This chain links TRBV18 with TRBJ1-1; D is uncertain. The CDR3 extends over 15 amino acids. V lost 0 bases and J lost 1, with 9 bases in between. CDR1 KGHSH and CDR2 LQKENI come from the germline V gene. The CDR3 protein is CASSPPAATNTEAFF. Here the CDR3 DNA reads TGTGCCAGCTCACCACCGGCGGCCACGAACACTGAAGCTTTCTTT.

V is TRBV27 and J is TRBJ2-3; possibly TRBD2 for D (5 bases). The ends were cut back, 0 bases at V and 5 bases at J, with 12 bases in the middle. Germline CDR1 MNHEY, CDR2 SMNVEV (reference sequence). This CDR3 spans 15 amino acids. The CDR3, as DNA: TGTGCCAGCAGTTTATCAACTAGTGGTAGAGATACGCAGTATTTT. Protein: CASSLSTSGRDTQYF.

This rearrangement joins TRBV15 to TRBJ2-3; D remains unclear. Trimming stripped 0 bases from V and 2 bases from J, with 12 bases between. The CDR3 has 16 residues. CDR1 and CDR2 from the germline V gene are LNHNV and YYDKDF (reference sequence). This CDR3 is CATSRDASVSTDTQYF. CDR3 nucleotides: TGTGCCACCAGCAGAGATGCAAGTGTGTCCACAGATACGCAGTATTTT.

This clonotype was detected a few times. The CDR3 is CASSVRGNQPQHF. CDR3 DNA: TGTGCCAGCAGTGTCAGGGGCAATCAGCCCCAGCATTTT. The genes are TRBV12-3 or TRBV12-4 and TRBJ1-5, with D possibly matching TRBD1 (5 bases). CDR3 length equals 13 residues. V shed 5 bases and J shed 2 bases, with 7 bases lying between them.

This chain uses TRBV12-3 or TRBV12-4 with TRBJ2-1, with D unresolved. The CDR3 is 14 residues long. V shed 4 bases and J shed 8 bases, with 15 bases lying between them. As DNA, the CDR3 is TGTGCCAGCAGTTCAGGCGGATCCCCAGATGAGCAGTTCTTC. It codes for CASSSGGSPDEQFF.

The rearrangement joins TRBV6-1 to TRBJ2-5, with 9 positions matching TRBD2. This CDR3 spans 15 amino acids. The junction had 13 bases not matched to a gene; V was cut back by 7 bases and J by 7 bases. CDR1 is MNHNS and CDR2 is SASEGT in the germline V gene. This CDR3 is CASTFGLATKGTQYF. The CDR3 DNA is TGTGCCAGCACCTTCGGACTAGCGACAAAGGGGACCCAGTACTTC.

This clonotype has ten or more counts. The chain combines TRBV10-3 with TRBJ2-7, with 10 bases that match TRBD1. CDR1 ENHRY and CDR2 SYGVKD come from the germline V gene. This CDR3 region has 13 residues. Trimming took 4 bases from V and 4 from J; bases not matched to a gene: 1. CDR3 loop: CAISGGQGYEQYF. For the CDR3, the DNA is TGTGCCATCAGTGGGGGACAGGGGTACGAGCAGTACTTC.

The V gene is TRBV12-3 or TRBV12-4, the J gene TRBJ2-1; the match to TRBD2 covers 7 bases. This CDR3 contains 15 residues. V was pared by 2 bases and J by 8 bases, with 9 bases of the junction left unmatched. CDR3 in amino acids: CASSLRDYLMHEQFF. The CDR3 DNA is TGTGCCAGCAGTTTAAGGGACTACCTTATGCATGAGCAGTTCTTC.

The rearrangement links TRBV20-1 to TRBJ2-7; 7 nucleotides align to TRBD1. V dropped 4 bases and J dropped 2; count of bases not matched to a gene: 8. The length of the CDR3 is 14 residues. Germline CDR1 and CDR2: DFQATT and SNEGSKA (reference sequence). The CDR3 DNA sequence: TGCAGTGCTACTTGGACAGGATCACCCTACGAGCAGTACTTC. Encoded protein: CSATWTGSPYEQYF.

This clonotype was seen repeatedly, ten times or more. The chain combines TRBV12-3 or TRBV12-4 with TRBJ2-5; weak D call: TRBD1 (6 bases). The CDR3 has 12 amino acids. Deletions cut 3 bases from V and 5 bases from J, with 7 bases between. CDR3 sequence (DNA): TGTGCCAGCAGTTTCAGGGGTGAGACCCAGTACTTC. Its protein is CASSFRGETQYF.

CDR3: CSASKSAASTDTQYF. The CDR3 DNA is TGCAGTGCTAGTAAGTCGGCGGCTAGCACAGATACGCAGTATTTT. The chain has TRBV20-1 and TRBJ2-3, with D uncertain. With 3 bases removed from V and 0 bases from J, the gap between germline ends came to 13 bases. This CDR3 is 15 amino acids long. Germline values: CDR1 DFQATT, CDR2 SNEGSKA (reference sequence).

This clonotype was counted only a few times. V usage is TRBV20-1 and J usage is TRBJ1-1; D might be TRBD1 (6 bases). Germline CDR1 DFQATT, CDR2 SNEGSKA (reference sequence). The CDR3 consists of 13 residues. The germline V and J ends were trimmed by 6 bases and 1 base, with 12 bases remaining between them. The CDR3 loop reads CSAPGQPNTEAFF. The CDR3, as DNA: TGCAGTGCCCCCGGACAGCCGAACACTGAAGCTTTCTTT.

The sample holds a few counts of this clonotype. This chain connects TRBV10-1 to TRBJ1-5; D call uncertain. This CDR3 is 12 amino acids long. V shed 3 bases and J shed 7 bases, with 7 bases lying between them. Germline lookup yields CDR1 WNHNN and CDR2 SYGVQD (reference sequence). CDR3 sequence reads: CASSDAQQPQHF. DNA of the CDR3: TGCGCCAGCAGTGATGCTCAGCAGCCCCAGCATTTT.